The 2 T cell receptor beta chains reported below all come from one sample, sequenced in a study of T-cell memory formation after mild COVID-19. TCRdb recomputed calls from the 5' RACE reads with MiXCR, one row per CDR3 protein. The sample contains about 560,000 distinct CDR3 sequences, roughly 20% of which appear only once. Sequenced: PBMCs or a T cell subset sorted from them (not recorded which). The source of these receptors is an adult woman who had mild COVID-19 (a few samples of this study predate the infection). Cell type and time point are not known.

This clonotype came up many times. This chain uses TRBV7-2 with TRBJ2-3, with TRBD2 matching 12 bases. The CDR3 extends over 17 amino acids. The germline CDR1 and CDR2 sequences are SGHTA and FQGNSA. Trimming took 3 bases from V and 8 from J; bases not matched to a gene: 12. The CDR3 DNA reads TGTGCCAGCAGCTTTACCGGGACTAGCGGGTACAAGGGTACGCAGTATTTT. It is translated as CASSFTGTSGYKGTQYF.

The V gene is TRBV7-8, the J gene TRBJ2-7, with TRBD1 matching over 11 bases. This CDR3 comprises 17 residues. Trimming took 3 bases from V and 2 from J; bases not matched to a gene: 9. CDR1 and CDR2 (germline): SGHVS, FQNEAQ. Here the CDR3 DNA reads TGTGCCAGCAGCTTGGACAGGGGGCCCATAGGGGCCTACGAGCAGTACTTC. Translating it yields CASSLDRGPIGAYEQYF.